This T cell receptor (beta chain) is from a study of early T cells in non-severe SARS-CoV-2 infection. Study overall: Unsorted whole-blood RNA was sequenced in bulk, leaving chains unpaired. Study outcomes and limitations: The study's VDJdb matching favored anti-spike CD8 responses and missed private and CD4 specificities.

In this sample, this clonotype turned up a few times. Its matching antigen is unknown. As part of library construction, unique molecular identifiers were attached to individual cDNA molecules. MiXCR, run by TCRdb on the 5' RACE reads, gives a single entry per CDR3 protein. The sample has some 100,000 distinct CDR3 sequences; roughly 15% are singletons. The receptor was isolated from an adult who was a healthcare worker with PCR-confirmed SARS-CoV-2 infection or an uninfected control (not recorded which). The specimen was whole blood.

In DNA, the CDR3 is TGTGCCAGCAGCCAAGAAGCGGGGCAACCCACAGATACGCAGTATTTT. This sequence encodes CASSQEAGQPTDTQYF. V usage is TRBV4-2 and J usage is TRBJ2-3; 7 bases are shared with TRBD2. The CDR3 sequence is 16 residues long. CDR1 LGHNA and CDR2 YNFKEQ come from the germline V gene. V trimming: 0 bases; J trimming: 2 bases; junction bases outside the gene matches: 5.